Each of the 3 T cell receptor beta chains below was sequenced from the same sample in a study of blood T cell repertoires in COVID-19. Libraries were prepared by immunoSEQ multiplex PCR; TCRdb keeps only in-frame clonotypes and omits some of them. The sample yields roughly 240,000 clones, 80% to 90% seen once. Sequenced: PBMCs or T cells enriched from blood (not recorded which). These receptors were taken from a woman aged 40 to 49 who had been exposed to COVID-19.

The chain joins TRBV6-5 to TRBJ1-6, with D hard to call. The CDR3 runs to 14 residues. Between the trimmed V and J ends, which lost 2 bases and 5 bases, there was a span of 7 bases. Germline-derived CDR1 and CDR2 are MNHEY and SVGAGI. In DNA form, the CDR3 reads TGTGCCAGCAGTTACGGCAGGAATAATTCACCCCTCCACTTT. As protein: CASSYGRNNSPLHF.

The CDR3 protein is CASSLFGGRLEEKLFF. For the CDR3, the DNA is TGTGCCAGCAGTTTATTCGGGGGGCGCTTAGAGGAAAAACTGTTTTTT. This sequence joins TRBV28 and TRBJ1-4; possible D gene TRBD1, 6 bases. The CDR3 consists of 16 residues. V was pared by 1 base and J by 8 bases, with 17 bases between. Germline V gene lookup returns CDR1 MDHEN and CDR2 SYDVKM.

V and J are TRBV7-6 and TRBJ2-7; D perhaps matches TRBD1 (6 bases). The germline V gene encodes CDR1 SGHVS and CDR2 FNYEAQ. V dropped 4 bases and J dropped 2 bases, with 9 bases sitting between them. The CDR3 extends over 13 amino acids. CDR3 amino acids: CASSSGQTYEQYF. The CDR3 bases are TGTGCCAGCAGCTCCGGACAGACCTACGAGCAGTACTTC.